These T cell receptor beta chains were read from a single sample in a study of T cell changes during pregnancy in multiple sclerosis. Assay used: immunoSEQ multiplex PCR; TCRdb lists only in-frame clones, some missing. The data show 85,000 to 130,000 clones, almost 95% seen once. This specimen was peripheral blood, taken before pregnancy. The receptors originated from a female donor with multiple sclerosis, enrolled in a pregnancy study. The CDR3 runs from the conserved cysteine through the conserved F or W. Each record gives: clone size, V gene, D gene, J gene, CDR3 DNA, CDR3 protein. D genes are given only for firm matches. Clone size is stated in some rows and not others, as once, few, many or a class when expanded.

clone_size: NA
v_call: TRBV7-9
d_call: NA
j_call: TRBJ2-3
cdr3_nt: TGTGCCAGCGGCCGGGGGAGCACAGATACGCAGTATTTT
cdr3_aa: CASGRGSTDTQYF

clone_size: NA
v_call: TRBV6-5
d_call: TRBD2
j_call: TRBJ2-1
cdr3_nt: TGTGCCAGCAGTTCCCTTCTGCGGGAGGCCTACAATGAGCAGTTCTTC
cdr3_aa: CASSSLLREAYNEQFF

clone_size: NA
v_call: TRBV5-1
d_call: TRBD1
j_call: TRBJ1-1
cdr3_nt: TGCGCCAGCGCTCCCAGGGGGCGTAACACTGAAGCTTTCTTT
cdr3_aa: CASAPRGRNTEAFF

clone_size: NA
v_call: TRBV29-1
d_call: TRBD1
j_call: TRBJ2-7
cdr3_nt: TGCAGCGTCCTAGGGGGCGTCAAGCCCTACGAGCAGTACTTC
cdr3_aa: CSVLGGVKPYEQYF

clone_size: NA
v_call: TRBV6-5
d_call: NA
j_call: TRBJ2-2
cdr3_nt: TGTGCCAGCAAAGCAGGGTTAAACACCGGGGAGCTGTTTTTT
cdr3_aa: CASKAGLNTGELFF

clone_size: NA
v_call: TRBV15
d_call: NA
j_call: TRBJ2-7
cdr3_nt: TGTGCCACCAGCAGGCCCCGAGGGTCATACGAGCAGTACTTC
cdr3_aa: CATSRPRGSYEQYF

clone_size: NA
v_call: TRBV27
d_call: TRBD1
j_call: TRBJ2-7
cdr3_nt: TGTGCCAGCAGCTCCGAACCGGGACAGAACTACGAGCAGTACTTC
cdr3_aa: CASSSEPGQNYEQYF

clone_size: NA
v_call: TRBV27
d_call: NA
j_call: TRBJ2-7
cdr3_nt: TGTGCCAGCAGCTCCCCGACAGGTGGCTCCTACGAGCAGTACTTC
cdr3_aa: CASSSPTGGSYEQYF

clone_size: NA
v_call: TRBV6-1
d_call: NA
j_call: TRBJ2-1
cdr3_nt: TGTGCCACATATAGCGGCTCCTACAATGAGCAGTTCTTC
cdr3_aa: CATYSGSYNEQFF

clone_size: NA
v_call: TRBV6-5
d_call: TRBD2
j_call: TRBJ2-1
cdr3_nt: TGTGCCAGCAGCTCCGGCCTAGCGGGTCCCAATGAGCAGTTCTTC
cdr3_aa: CASSSGLAGPNEQFF

clone_size: NA
v_call: TRBV27
d_call: TRBD2
j_call: TRBJ2-4
cdr3_nt: TGTGCCAGCAGTTTTTCAGGACTAGCGGGGATGATTCAGTACTTC
cdr3_aa: CASSFSGLAGMIQYF

clone_size: NA
v_call: TRBV18
d_call: TRBD1
j_call: TRBJ2-3
cdr3_nt: TGTGCCAGCTCACAAACAGGGGGGAGACAAGATACGCAGTATTTT
cdr3_aa: CASSQTGGRQDTQYF

clone_size: NA
v_call: TRBV19
d_call: NA
j_call: TRBJ1-2
cdr3_nt: TGTGCCAGCCAAGCCGAGCGAGGGAAAGAGGACTATGGCTACACCTTC
cdr3_aa: CASQAERGKEDYGYTF

clone_size: few
v_call: TRBV2
d_call: NA
j_call: TRBJ1-2
cdr3_nt: TGTGCCAGCAGACAACGGTCGGGTGGGGGGTATGATGGTAGCACTAACTATGGCTACACCTTC
cdr3_aa: CASRQRSGGGYDGSTNYGYTF

clone_size: NA
v_call: TRBV27
d_call: TRBD1
j_call: TRBJ2-3
cdr3_nt: TGTGCCAGCAGTGTAACCGGGACAGGGGGTTCAGATACGCAGTATTTT
cdr3_aa: CASSVTGTGGSDTQYF

clone_size: NA
v_call: TRBV9
d_call: NA
j_call: TRBJ2-7
cdr3_nt: TGTGCCAGCAGCGCCCAGAGGCAGGGGATATCCTACGAGCAGTACTTC
cdr3_aa: CASSAQRQGISYEQYF

clone_size: NA
v_call: TRBV19
d_call: NA
j_call: TRBJ1-2
cdr3_nt: TGTGCCACCAAACAGGGTGGAAAAGATGGCTACACCTTC
cdr3_aa: CATKQGGKDGYTF

clone_size: NA
v_call: TRBV9
d_call: NA
j_call: TRBJ2-5
cdr3_nt: TGTGCCAGCAGCGTAGGACTCCTGCAAGAGACCCAGTACTTC
cdr3_aa: CASSVGLLQETQYF

clone_size: NA
v_call: TRBV29-1
d_call: TRBD1
j_call: TRBJ1-1
cdr3_nt: TGCAGCGTCTACATCGGAAGGGGGACAGGGTCTAAAGACACTGAAGCTTTCTTT
cdr3_aa: CSVYIGRGTGSKDTEAFF

clone_size: NA
v_call: TRBV5-4
d_call: TRBD1
j_call: TRBJ2-5
cdr3_nt: TGTGCCAGCAGCAAGGACAGGGGGATGTACCAAGAGACCCAGTACTTC
cdr3_aa: CASSKDRGMYQETQYF

clone_size: NA
v_call: TRBV7-9
d_call: NA
j_call: TRBJ2-4
cdr3_nt: TGTGCCAGCAGCCCTGCTGAGACAGCCTTAACCCTAGCCAAAAACATTCAGTACTTC
cdr3_aa: CASSPAETALTLAKNIQYF

clone_size: NA
v_call: TRBV30
d_call: NA
j_call: TRBJ1-3
cdr3_nt: TGTGCCTGGAGTGTGAGCGGCATCTCTGGAAACACCATATATTTT
cdr3_aa: CAWSVSGISGNTIYF

clone_size: NA
v_call: TRBV19
d_call: NA
j_call: TRBJ2-1
cdr3_nt: TGTGCCAGTAGTATAAGGGGGCTGGGGGGTGAGCAGTTCTTC
cdr3_aa: CASSIRGLGGEQFF

clone_size: NA
v_call: TRBV15
d_call: NA
j_call: TRBJ2-1
cdr3_nt: TGTGCCACCAGCAGAGGTGAGACTAGTAATGAGCAGTTCTTC
cdr3_aa: CATSRGETSNEQFF

clone_size: once
v_call: TRBV6-5
d_call: NA
j_call: TRBJ1-2
cdr3_nt: TGTGCCAGCAGTTCCCAATCCCCGGGGGTCTATGGCTACACCTTC
cdr3_aa: CASSSQSPGVYGYTF

clone_size: NA
v_call: TRBV5-1
d_call: NA
j_call: TRBJ1-5
cdr3_nt: TGCGCCAGCAGCTTGGACGGGTTCAGCAATCAGCCCCAGCATTTT
cdr3_aa: CASSLDGFSNQPQHF

clone_size: NA
v_call: TRBV7-3
d_call: TRBD2
j_call: TRBJ2-2
cdr3_nt: TGTGCCAGCAGCCCCGGGGGGAGCACCGGGGAGCTGTTTTTT
cdr3_aa: CASSPGGSTGELFF

clone_size: NA
v_call: TRBV13
d_call: TRBD1
j_call: TRBJ2-7
cdr3_nt: TGTGCCAGCAGCCTTGGACAGGGGTCTGACGAGCAGTACTTC
cdr3_aa: CASSLGQGSDEQYF

clone_size: once
v_call: TRBV5-8
d_call: TRBD2
j_call: TRBJ2-7
cdr3_nt: TGTGCCAGCAGTTACGGGACTAGTTACGAGCAGTACTTC
cdr3_aa: CASSYGTSYEQYF

clone_size: once
v_call: TRBV5-6
d_call: TRBD1
j_call: TRBJ1-1
cdr3_nt: TGTGCCAGCAGCTTAGGGACAGGGGCAACTGAAGCTTTCTTT
cdr3_aa: CASSLGTGATEAFF

clone_size: NA
v_call: TRBV28
d_call: TRBD1
j_call: TRBJ2-1
cdr3_nt: TGTGCCAGCAGTCCACGGGACAGGAACTCCTACAATGAGCAGTTCTTC
cdr3_aa: CASSPRDRNSYNEQFF

clone_size: NA
v_call: TRBV6-1
d_call: NA
j_call: TRBJ1-6
cdr3_nt: TGTGCCAGCAGTTATGACAGGAGCAACTCCCCCCTCCACTTT
cdr3_aa: CASSYDRSNSPLHF

clone_size: NA
v_call: TRBV28
d_call: TRBD2
j_call: TRBJ2-7
cdr3_nt: TGTGCCAGCAGTTTGAGGACTAGCGGGAGGGCCTACGAGCAGTACTTC
cdr3_aa: CASSLRTSGRAYEQYF

clone_size: NA
v_call: TRBV5-1
d_call: TRBD1
j_call: TRBJ2-7
cdr3_nt: TGCGCCAGCAGCTCACGACAGGGCTACGAGCAGTACTTC
cdr3_aa: CASSSRQGYEQYF

clone_size: NA
v_call: TRBV28
d_call: TRBD2
j_call: TRBJ2-7
cdr3_nt: TGTGCCAGCAGTCTGGAGCGGGGGCCCTACGAGCAGTACTTC
cdr3_aa: CASSLERGPYEQYF

clone_size: NA
v_call: TRBV30
d_call: TRBD2
j_call: TRBJ2-5
cdr3_nt: TGTGCCTGGGACCCGGGACTAGCGTTCGGAGACCAGTACTTC
cdr3_aa: CAWDPGLAFGDQYF

clone_size: NA
v_call: TRBV19
d_call: NA
j_call: TRBJ1-1
cdr3_nt: TGTGCCAGTAATCAGGGGCCGGGCACTGAAGCTTTCTTT
cdr3_aa: CASNQGPGTEAFF

clone_size: once
v_call: TRBV5-4
d_call: NA
j_call: TRBJ2-1
cdr3_nt: TGTGCCAGCAGCTCGCCGGGACTTTTCAATGAGCAGTTCTTC
cdr3_aa: CASSSPGLFNEQFF

clone_size: NA
v_call: TRBV28
d_call: TRBD1
j_call: TRBJ1-3
cdr3_nt: TGTGCCAGCAGTTTAAGGGGGCTTGGAAACACCATATATTTT
cdr3_aa: CASSLRGLGNTIYF

clone_size: NA
v_call: TRBV6-5
d_call: NA
j_call: TRBJ2-2
cdr3_nt: TGTGCCAGCAGTTACGGAGCGAACACCGGGGAGCTGTTTTTT
cdr3_aa: CASSYGANTGELFF

clone_size: NA
v_call: TRBV5-1
d_call: NA
j_call: TRBJ2-3
cdr3_nt: TGCGCCAGCAGCTCTCTGCGGAGCACAGATACGCAGTATTTT
cdr3_aa: CASSSLRSTDTQYF

clone_size: NA
v_call: TRBV30
d_call: TRBD1
j_call: TRBJ1-2
cdr3_nt: TGTGCCTGGAGTGTGGCAGGGGGAGAGTATGGCTACACCTTC
cdr3_aa: CAWSVAGGEYGYTF

clone_size: NA
v_call: TRBV30
d_call: NA
j_call: TRBJ2-1
cdr3_nt: TGTGCCTGGAGTACTAACAATGAGCAGTTCTTC
cdr3_aa: CAWSTNNEQFF

clone_size: NA
v_call: TRBV7-6
d_call: NA
j_call: TRBJ2-5
cdr3_nt: TGTGCCAGCAGCTTAGGTCGCCAAGAGACCCAGTACTTC
cdr3_aa: CASSLGRQETQYF

clone_size: NA
v_call: TRBV4-1
d_call: TRBD1
j_call: TRBJ2-7
cdr3_nt: TGCGCCAGCAGCCAATCGACAGGGGACGGCTACGAGCAGTACTTC
cdr3_aa: CASSQSTGDGYEQYF

clone_size: NA
v_call: TRBV19
d_call: NA
j_call: TRBJ2-2
cdr3_nt: TGTGCCAGTAGGCGGACAGCCAACACCGGGGAGCTGTTTTTT
cdr3_aa: CASRRTANTGELFF

clone_size: NA
v_call: TRBV19
d_call: NA
j_call: TRBJ1-1
cdr3_nt: TGTGCCAGTCTTCGGACGGGGTTGGGGGCGGCAAAGACTGAAGCTTTCTTT
cdr3_aa: CASLRTGLGAAKTEAFF

clone_size: NA
v_call: TRBV5-1
d_call: NA
j_call: TRBJ2-7
cdr3_nt: TGCGCCAGCAGCTTGCAGGGGCCCGGCTACGAGCAGTACTTC
cdr3_aa: CASSLQGPGYEQYF

clone_size: few
v_call: TRBV4-1
d_call: NA
j_call: TRBJ1-1
cdr3_nt: TGCGCCAGCAGCCGGGGGGACGGATCGAACACTGAAGCTTTCTTT
cdr3_aa: CASSRGDGSNTEAFF

clone_size: NA
v_call: TRBV7-9
d_call: TRBD1
j_call: TRBJ2-7
cdr3_nt: TGTGCCAGCAGCAAGGGACAGGGGGCTTACGAGCAGTACTTC
cdr3_aa: CASSKGQGAYEQYF

clone_size: NA
v_call: TRBV27
d_call: NA
j_call: TRBJ2-3
cdr3_nt: TGTGCCAGCAGTTTTTCAGGGATCGGGACAGATACGCAGTATTTT
cdr3_aa: CASSFSGIGTDTQYF